The next 14 T cell receptor beta chains were all read from a single sample in a study of molecular identifiers for immune sequencing clone quantification. From the PCR reads, TCRdb called clonotypes with MiXCR, one entry per CDR3 protein. Of 7,800 or so distinct CDR3 sequences listed, about a third are singletons. The specimen sequenced was naive CD8+ T cells from blood, with Jurkat cell RNA spiked in. Documented subset: FACS-sorted CD8+CD4-CCR7+CD45RA+ naive T cells. The receptors were sampled from a human donor in good health. Some libraries in this study had Jurkat cell RNA spiked in.

This clonotype was counted a single time. No conserved phenylalanine or tryptophan is present at the end of the CDR3, so a read error is the likely explanation. The chain has TRBV9 and TRBJ1-1; no reliable D call. The CDR3 covers 14 residues. The germline V gene encodes CDR1 SGDLS and CDR2 YYNGEE. Trimming pared 0 bases from V and 1 base from J, leaving 7 bases between. The CDR3 loop is CASSVEAANTEAFY. CDR3 in DNA: TGTGCCAGCAGCGTAGAGGCAGCGAACACTGAAGCTTTCTAT.

The V gene is TRBV7-9, the J gene TRBJ1-5, with 7 bases that match TRBD1. Trimming cost V 6 bases and J 2 bases; bases outside gene matches: 10. This CDR3 contains 16 residues. Germline V gene lookup returns CDR1 SEHNR and CDR2 FQNEAQ (reference sequence). CDR3 in amino acids: CASSQGPGGRNQPQHF. CDR3 coding DNA: TGTGCCAGCAGTCAAGGCCCAGGGGGGCGCAATCAGCCCCAGCATTTT. Based on the CDR3 plus reference TRBV7-9 and TRBJ1-5, the full variable domain is DTGVSQNPRHKITKRGQNVTFRCDPISEHNRLYWYRQTLGQGPEFLTYFQNEAQLEKSRLLSDRFSAERPKGSFSTLEIQRTEQGDSAMYLCASSQGPGGRNQPQHFGDGTRLSIL.

V usage is TRBV18 and J usage is TRBJ2-7; 9 bases are a match to TRBD1. The CDR3 spans 14 residues. CDR1 is KGHSH, CDR2 LQKENI, per germline. V was pared by 6 bases and J by 3 bases, with 6 bases of the junction left unmatched. CDR3 in amino acids: CASSPGTGIYEQYF. DNA for the CDR3: TGTGCCAGCTCCCCCGGGACAGGGATCTACGAGCAGTACTTC.

The chain carries TRBV20-1 and TRBJ2-7; the match to TRBD1 covers 9 bases. This CDR3 comprises 15 residues. The V segment lost 3 bases and the J segment 6 bases; nucleotides outside the gene matches: 12. Per germline, CDR1 DFQATT and CDR2 SNEGSKA (reference sequence). CDR3 region: CSARGDRDPRFEQYF. The CDR3, as DNA: TGCAGTGCTAGGGGGGACAGGGACCCTCGGTTCGAGCAGTACTTC.

On this clonotype: Because the CDR3 is missing its conserved closing phenylalanine or tryptophan, this is likely a read error. The chain combines TRBV29-1 with TRBJ2-7; D ambiguous. The length of the CDR3 is 10 residues. Germline values: CDR1 SQVTM, CDR2 ANQGSEA. CDR3 nucleotide sequence: TGCGGCGTCTTAGAGTACGAGCAGTACTCC. This translates into CGVLEYEQYS.

This clonotype was observed a handful of times. The chain recombines TRBV6-4 with TRBJ2-2; D is ambiguous. The germline gives CDR1 MRHNA, CDR2 SNTAGT. The CDR3 length is 13 residues. The ends were cut back, 3 bases at V and 0 bases at J, with 2 bases in the middle. The CDR3 region has the DNA TGTGCCAGCAGTGAAGCGAACACCGGGGAGCTGTTTTTT. It encodes CASSEANTGELFF.

This clonotype ranks as medium-sized. The chain employs TRBV25-1 and TRBJ2-5; D call uncertain. Trimming removed 5 bases at V and 3 bases at J, with 7 bases between. CDR1 and CDR2 (germline): MGHDK, SYGVNS. The CDR3 spans 12 residues. Written as DNA, the CDR3 is TGTGCCAGCAGTCCCCCTGAAGAGACCCAGTACTTC. This sequence encodes CASSPPEETQYF.

In its sample, this clonotype is medium-sized. This chain links TRBV6-2 or TRBV6-3 with TRBJ2-3; D not certain. CDR1 is MNHEY, CDR2 SVGEGT, per germline. Trimming removed 6 bases from V and 5 bases from J, with 9 bases in between. The CDR3 covers 12 residues. The CDR3 region has the DNA TGTGCCAGCAGACCCACTCAAGATACGCAGTATTTT. It specifies CASRPTQDTQYF.

By share, this clonotype counts as medium-sized. V is TRBV20-1 and J is TRBJ2-3; D is undetermined. The CDR3 loop spans 11 amino acids. The germline V gene has CDR1 DFQATT and CDR2 SNEGSKA (reference sequence). Trimming cost V 5 bases and J 3 bases, with 6 bases left between them. The CDR3 bases are TGCAGTGCTCCCCGAACAGATACGCAGTATTTT. Translation gives CSAPRTDTQYF.

This clonotype is classed as medium-sized. This chain connects TRBV29-1 to TRBJ2-7, with D possibly being TRBD2 (5 bases). The CDR3 has 14 residues. The V gene's germline CDR1 is SQVTM and CDR2 ANQGSEA. V lost 1 base and J lost 7, with 17 bases in between. The CDR3 DNA follows: TGCAGCGTTGAAGGGCAGTCCCTAGAGGGAGAGCAGTACTTC. Protein product: CSVEGQSLEGEQYF.

The rearrangement links TRBV27 to TRBJ2-6, with D uncertain. The CDR3 has 14 residues. The germline V gene encodes CDR1 MNHEY and CDR2 SMNVEV (reference sequence). The V and J ends lost 6 bases and 0 bases respectively, with 6 bases between them. The CDR3 is CASSLFSGANVLTF. Written as DNA, the CDR3 is TGTGCCAGCAGCCTTTTCTCTGGGGCCAACGTCCTGACTTTC.

This clonotype was seen more than once but under ten times. The chain uses TRBV25-1 and TRBJ2-2, with TRBD2 as a possible D gene (5 bases). Germline V gene data show CDR1 as MGHDK and CDR2 as SYGVNS. Trimming took 2 bases from V and 6 from J, leaving 7 bases between them. CDR3 length: 13 residues. The CDR3 DNA reads TGTGCCAGCAGTGAACCCGGGGCCGGGGAGCTGTTTTTT. This sequence encodes CASSEPGAGELFF. Supplemented by reference TRBV25-1 and TRBJ2-2, the full variable domain reads EADIYQTPRYLVIGTGKKITLECSQTMGHDKMYWYQQDPGMELHLIHYSYGVNSTEKGDLSSESTVSRIRTEHFPLTLESARPSHTSQYLCASSEPGAGELFFGEGSRLTVL.

V and J are TRBV5-6 and TRBJ1-3; no definite D call. V lost 7 bases and J lost 3, with 11 bases in between. Germline CDR1 and CDR2: SGHDT and YYEEEE. The CDR3 has 13 residues. The CDR3 sequence: CASSPSFGNTIYF. Written as DNA, the CDR3 is TGTGCCAGCTCACCATCCTTTGGAAACACCATATATTTT.

As for this clonotype: Without the conserved terminal phenylalanine or tryptophan, this CDR3 likely stems from a read error. The gene calls are TRBV7-2 and TRBJ1-2; 7 bases fit TRBD1. Germline V gene lookup returns CDR1 SGHTA and CDR2 FQGNSA. J gave up 7 bases and V 3 bases, and 14 bases lay outside the gene matches. The CDR3 runs 16 residues. The CDR3 DNA reads as TGTGCCAGCAGCTTCGCCCTGACAGGGCGTTTTGTTGGCTACACCCTC. Its protein is CASSFALTGRFVGYTL.